What follows is one T cell receptor beta chain and its context. Its antigen remains unknown. This entry comes from a study of cytomegalovirus exposure and HLA in healthy donors. Whole-study results and caveats: Cytomegalovirus association was listed for 164 TCR beta chains. Reports showed the classifier diagnosing cytomegalovirus status with high specificity and sensitivity. In vitro data verified three CMV-associated chains as specific for CMV antigens.

TCRdb's table, derived via immunoSEQ multiplex PCR, lists solely in-frame clones and lacks some. Here the sample spans some 130,000 clones, roughly nine tenths being singletons. The CDR3 sequence is 15 residues long. Trimming removed 0 bases from V and 10 bases from J, with 13 bases in between. Germline CDR1 MRHNA, CDR2 SNTAGT. Sequencing input: PBMCs. The chain is built from TRBV6-4 and TRBJ1-6; D is possibly TRBD1 (6 bases). The TCR originated in a man aged 18 to 29 in good health and CMV-seronegative. In nucleotides, the CDR3 is TGTGCCAGCAGTGACTCCAGAGGGGGGGAGTCACCCCTCCACTTT. Translation: CASSDSRGGESPLHF.